The source of this T cell receptor (beta chain) is a study of shared clonotypes between healthy human individuals. Trimming at V came to 4 bases and at J to 4 bases, leaving 6 bases not matched to a gene. This CDR3 region has 14 residues. The germline V gene has CDR1 SGHRS and CDR2 YFSETQ. This clone appeared a single time. Sequenced by immunoSEQ multiplex PCR; TCRdb stores in-frame clones only, minus some. The sample has about 680,000 clones, 72% seen once. The origin of this receptor is a woman in her 30s in good health. Input material: memory CD4+ T cells sorted from blood. Subset reported: CD45RA-negative fraction. The rearrangement links TRBV5-1 to TRBJ1-1; 8 positions agree with TRBD1. The CDR3 nucleotides read TGCGCCAGCAGCCCAGGGACAGGAAGCACTGAAGCTTTCTTT. Amino acid sequence: CASSPGTGSTEAFF.